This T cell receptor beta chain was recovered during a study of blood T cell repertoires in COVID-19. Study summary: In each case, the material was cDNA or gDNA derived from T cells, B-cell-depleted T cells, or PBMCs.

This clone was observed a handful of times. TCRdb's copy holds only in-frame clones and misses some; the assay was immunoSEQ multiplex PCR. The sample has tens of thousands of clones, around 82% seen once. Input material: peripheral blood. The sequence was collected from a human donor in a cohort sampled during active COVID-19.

This chain's CDR3 is CASSSVPGSYEQYF. The DNA of the CDR3 is TGTGCCAGCAGTTCGGTTCCAGGGTCCTACGAGCAGTACTTC. The rearrangement uses TRBV27 and TRBJ2-7; tentatively, D is TRBD1 (5 bases). In germline, CDR1 is MNHEY, CDR2 SMNVEV (reference sequence). The V end was cut by 4 bases, the J end by 1 base, with 11 bases between. The CDR3 consists of 14 residues.